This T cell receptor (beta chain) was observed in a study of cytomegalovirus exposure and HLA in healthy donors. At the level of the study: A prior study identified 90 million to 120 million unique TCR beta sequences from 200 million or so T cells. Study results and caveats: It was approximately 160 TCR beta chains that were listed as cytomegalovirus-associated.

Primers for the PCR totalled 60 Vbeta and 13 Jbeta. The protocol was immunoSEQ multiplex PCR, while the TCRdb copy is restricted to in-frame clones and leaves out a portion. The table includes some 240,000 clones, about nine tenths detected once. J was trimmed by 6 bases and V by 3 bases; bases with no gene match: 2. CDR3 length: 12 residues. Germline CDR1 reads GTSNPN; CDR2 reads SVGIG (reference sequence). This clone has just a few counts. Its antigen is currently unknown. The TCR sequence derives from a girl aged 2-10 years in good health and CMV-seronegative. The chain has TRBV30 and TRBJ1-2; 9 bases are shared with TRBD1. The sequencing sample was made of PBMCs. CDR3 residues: CAWRQGAHGYTF. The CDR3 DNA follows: TGTGCCTGGAGACAGGGGGCCCATGGCTACACCTTC.